The next 15 T cell receptor beta chains were all read from a single sample in a study of T cells after yellow fever vaccination. Via MiXCR, TCRdb re-called the 5' RACE reads, giving one row per CDR3 protein. Here the sample spans hundreds of thousands of distinct CDR3 sequences, 13% being singletons. The sequencing used PBMCs, collected on the day of the yellow fever booster vaccination. These receptors came from a man aged 25-45 years who received the YFV17D yellow fever vaccine.

The chain combines TRBV24-1 with TRBJ2-1, with D unclear. This CDR3 has 14 residues. Trimming cost V 0 bases and J 9 bases, with 11 bases left between them. The germline V gene has CDR1 KGHDR and CDR2 SFDVKD. The DNA for the CDR3 is TGTGCCACCAGTGATTTGAAGGGCGTTCCTGAGCAGTTCTTC. Protein: CATSDLKGVPEQFF.

This clonotype was seen more than once but under ten times. V gene TRBV5-6 combines with J gene TRBJ2-4; tentatively, D is TRBD2 (5 bases). This CDR3 region has 16 residues. The V and J ends lost 0 bases and 1 base respectively, with 11 bases between them. The germline V gene encodes CDR1 SGHDT and CDR2 YYEEEE. The CDR3 sequence: CASSLVGDAAKNIQYF. The CDR3 nucleotides are TGTGCCAGCAGCTTGGTGGGAGACGCCGCCAAAAACATTCAGTACTTC.

This clonotype was detected only a few times. The rearrangement joins TRBV29-1 to TRBJ1-4; D call uncertain. The CDR3 consists of 10 residues. V lost 6 bases to trimming and J lost 8 bases, with 7 bases between them. Germline V gene sequence: CDR1 SQVTM, CDR2 ANQGSEA. Here the CDR3 DNA reads TGCAGCGTGTGGGCCGAAAAACTGTTTTTT. It yields the protein CSVWAEKLFF.

The genes are TRBV7-2 and TRBJ2-3; possibly TRBD1 for D (6 bases). The germline V and J ends were trimmed by 5 bases and 3 bases, with 9 bases remaining between them. Germline CDR1 SGHTA, CDR2 FQGNSA. CDR3 length: 13 amino acids. CDR3 in amino acids: CASSAGQTDTQYF. The CDR3 DNA sequence: TGTGCCAGCAGCGCCGGACAGACAGATACGCAGTATTTT.

This chain connects TRBV7-2 to TRBJ1-5, with D possibly TRBD1 on 5 matching bases. CDR1 SGHTA and CDR2 FQGNSA come from the germline V gene. V was trimmed by 3 bases and J by 4 bases, leaving 13 bases between them. The CDR3 contains 15 residues. This CDR3 reads CASSLMQGPNQPQHF. CDR3 DNA sequence: TGTGCCAGCAGCTTGATGCAGGGCCCAAATCAGCCCCAGCATTTT.

This clonotype was seen a handful of times. The J gene is TRBJ2-5, the V gene TRBV5-1, with 8 bases fitting TRBD1. There are 15 residues in the CDR3. V lost 4 bases and J lost 4; bases outside the gene matches: 9. Germline CDR1 is SGHRS and CDR2 is YFSETQ. The CDR3 DNA follows: TGCGCCAGCAGCCCAACCGGACAGGGAGGAGAGACCCAGTACTTC. It translates to CASSPTGQGGETQYF.

The rearrangement joins TRBV29-1 to TRBJ2-1; no firm D call. CDR1 and CDR2 from the germline V gene are SQVTM and ANQGSEA. CDR3 size: 13 residues. V gave up 0 bases and J gave up 4 bases, with 7 bases separating them. The CDR3 is CSVEDQLYNEQFF. The CDR3 DNA sequence: TGCAGCGTTGAAGACCAATTATACAATGAGCAGTTCTTC.

This clonotype was found a few times. J is TRBJ1-2 and V is TRBV18; 8 bases line up with TRBD1. Germline V gene data show CDR1 as KGHSH and CDR2 as LQKENI. The CDR3 totals 16 residues. The junction had 7 bases not matched to a gene; V was cut back by 1 base and J by 3 bases. The CDR3 loop is CASSPRQSTGDYGYTF. The CDR3 bases are TGTGCCAGCTCACCACGACAGTCGACAGGGGACTATGGCTACACCTTC.

The chain employs TRBV28 and TRBJ2-5; 9 bases fit TRBD1. With V trimmed by 7 bases and J by 4 bases, 7 bases remained unmatched. The germline V gene encodes CDR1 MDHEN and CDR2 SYDVKM. The CDR3 length is 14 residues. CDR3 protein: CASKDTGGLETQYF. CDR3 bases: TGTGCCAGCAAAGACACAGGGGGCTTAGAGACCCAGTACTTC.

This clonotype has only a few counts. This chain connects TRBV10-3 to TRBJ2-1; possible D gene TRBD1, 6 bases. The CDR3 extends over 13 amino acids. Trimming pared 10 bases from V and 9 bases from J, leaving 19 bases between. Germline V gene sequence: CDR1 ENHRY, CDR2 SYGVKD. The CDR3 nucleotides read TGTGCCACTACAGAGGGGGTACATCGTGAGCAGTTCTTC. The encoded protein is CATTEGVHREQFF.

This clonotype was seen more than once but under ten times. This chain joins TRBV28 and TRBJ2-7; D uncertain. This CDR3 spans 12 amino acids. The germline V and J ends were trimmed by 7 bases and 2 bases, with 9 bases remaining between them. Germline loops: CDR1 MDHEN, CDR2 SYDVKM. The CDR3 region is CASTASPYEQYF. For the CDR3, the DNA is TGTGCCAGCACGGCTAGTCCCTACGAGCAGTACTTC.

CDR3 loop: CASSYDRGAGNEQFF. The CDR3 DNA follows: TGTGCCAGCAGTTACGATCGCGGAGCCGGAAATGAGCAGTTCTTC. The rearrangement uses TRBV6-2 or TRBV6-3 and TRBJ2-1; D unclear. This CDR3 comprises 15 residues. V was cut by 2 bases and J by 7 bases, with 15 bases left in between. Per the germline V gene, CDR1 is MNHEY and CDR2 is SVGEGT.

This chain joins TRBV10-3 and TRBJ1-1; no reliable D call. Germline loops: CDR1 ENHRY, CDR2 SYGVKD. The CDR3 length is 14 residues. The V gene lost 2 bases and the J gene lost 4 bases, with 11 bases spanning the gap. The CDR3 DNA is TGTGCCATCAGTGAGGGCCTCTCGGGCACTGAAGCTTTCTTT. Translation gives CAISEGLSGTEAFF.

This clonotype was counted only a few times. The chain couples TRBV20-1 to TRBJ1-2; 8 bases line up with TRBD1. The germline V gene has CDR1 DFQATT and CDR2 SNEGSKA (reference sequence). The junction had 4 bases not matched to a gene; V was cut back by 3 bases and J by 4 bases. This CDR3 region has 13 residues. Here the CDR3 DNA reads TGCAGTGCTAGGGACGGACAGGGCTATGGCTACACCTTC. Its translation: CSARDGQGYGYTF.

This clonotype was observed a handful of times. V gene TRBV10-1 combines with J gene TRBJ2-7; maybe TRBD2 (6 bases). Germline CDR1 reads WNHNN; CDR2 reads SYGVQD (reference sequence). CDR3 length: 18 residues. Between the trimmed V and J ends, which lost 0 bases and 0 bases, there was a span of 18 bases. The DNA for the CDR3 is TGCGCCAGCAGTGAGTCGACTTTGGACTACCACAGCTCCTACGAGCAGTACTTC. It specifies CASSESTLDYHSSYEQYF.